The 3 T cell receptor beta chains in this list originate from one sample, sequenced in a study of cytomegalovirus exposure and HLA in healthy donors. Profiling relied on immunoSEQ multiplex PCR, and the TCRdb table lists in-frame clones only, not all of them. The sample holds 120,000 or so clones; approximately 91% are singletons and the top ten take 1.4% to 1.5%. Sequenced material: PBMCs. Receptors were obtained from a man aged 25 to 45 in good health and CMV-seronegative.

Only one count was recorded for this clone. The chain combines TRBV27 with TRBJ2-3; 11 bases line up with TRBD2. The germline V gene encodes CDR1 MNHEY and CDR2 SMNVEV (reference sequence). The CDR3 sequence is 15 residues long. Trimming cost V 5 bases and J 5 bases; bases outside gene matches: 6. The CDR3 DNA sequence: TGTGCCAGCAGTCCGGGGACTAGCGGTGGAGATACGCAGTATTTT. Translating gives CASSPGTSGGDTQYF.

This chain joins TRBV4-1 and TRBJ1-2; 8 bases are a match to TRBD1. The CDR3 sequence is 16 residues long. Germline V gives CDR1 MGHRA, CDR2 YSYEKL. The V and J ends lost 4 bases and 4 bases, in that order; junction bases with no gene match: 11. The CDR3, as DNA: TGCGCCAGCAGCCCCGAACCCGGACAGGGCGGCTATGGCTACACCTTC. This translates into CASSPEPGQGGYGYTF.

The V gene is TRBV7-7, the J gene TRBJ2-2, with D maybe TRBD2 (5 bases). Between the trimmed V and J ends, which lost 5 bases and 6 bases, there was a span of 13 bases. Germline V gene lookup returns CDR1 SSHAT and CDR2 FNYEAQ (reference sequence). There are 14 residues in the CDR3. CDR3: CASSPLGSAGELFF. The CDR3 DNA reads TGTGCCAGCAGCCCCCTTGGTAGCGCCGGGGAGCTGTTTTTT.